This is a list of T cell receptor beta chains from one sample in a study of beta chain features in type 1 diabetes. Profiling relied on immunoSEQ multiplex PCR, and the TCRdb table lists in-frame clones only, not all of them. The data show roughly 330,000 clones, roughly 14% seen once. Sequencing was performed on naive CD4+ T cells from blood. The receptors stem from a woman between 18 and 29 years old with type 1 diabetes. CDR3s include the opening cysteine and the closing phenylalanine or tryptophan. A D gene is named only where the DNA matches it firmly. Rows give clone size only sometimes, using once, few, many, or a class for an expanded clone.

clone_size,v_call,j_call,d_call,cdr3_nt,cdr3_aa
.,TRBV29-1,TRBJ2-3,TRBD1,TGCAGCGCCGAGAACCGGGACAGGGGGGCAGATACGCAGTATTTT,CSAENRDRGADTQYF
few,TRBV11-2,TRBJ2-5,.,TGTGCCAGCAGTCAGGACACCCAAGAGACCCAGTACTTC,CASSQDTQETQYF
few,TRBV6-5,TRBJ2-3,.,TGTGCCAGCAGTTACTGGGGCGGGACAGGCACAGATACGCAGTATTTT,CASSYWGGTGTDTQYF
few,TRBV7-9,TRBJ2-5,TRBD2,TGTGCCAGCAGCATCTCGGCGGGAGGATTGGAGACCCAGTACTTC,CASSISAGGLETQYF
few,TRBV28,TRBJ2-1,TRBD2,TGTGCCAGCAGTTTGGTAGCGGGAACCAAAAGGCACAATGAGCAGTTCTTC,CASSLVAGTKRHNEQFF
few,TRBV28,TRBJ1-2,.,TGTGCCAGCAGTTCCCTCGGGTCGGGATGGTATGGCTACACCTTC,CASSSLGSGWYGYTF
many,TRBV15,TRBJ2-5,TRBD1,TGTGCCATATCCGAGGGACAGCGACAAGAGACCCAGTACTTC,CAISEGQRQETQYF
.,TRBV5-4,TRBJ1-2,TRBD1,TGTGCCAGCAGCTCCGGGACAGGGAAGAAAGCTAACTATGGCTACACCTTC,CASSSGTGKKANYGYTF
.,TRBV9,TRBJ2-5,TRBD2,TGTGCCAGCAGCGAGACTAGCGGGAGGGAGACCCAGTACTTC,CASSETSGRETQYF
few,TRBV5-4,TRBJ2-1,TRBD1,TGTGCCAGCAGCTTCACCGGGACAGGGGCGGTCGATGAGCAGTTCTTC,CASSFTGTGAVDEQFF
few,TRBV6-1,TRBJ2-1,.,TGTGCCAGCACGAGGGCTCCCTACAATGAGCAGTTCTTC,CASTRAPYNEQFF
.,TRBV7-2,TRBJ2-2,.,TGTGCCAGCAGCTTAGCACAGGGTATCGGGGAGCTGTTTTTT,CASSLAQGIGELFF
few,TRBV29-1,TRBJ1-4,TRBD1,TGCAGCGCCGCCGGGACAGGGAATGAAAAACTGTTTTTT,CSAAGTGNEKLFF
few,TRBV6-5,TRBJ1-2,TRBD1,TGTGCCAGCAGTTACCGGGGACAGGAGGGTGGCTACACCTTC,CASSYRGQEGGYTF
few,TRBV7-2,TRBJ2-3,TRBD2,TGTGCCAGCAGCTTGACCGGACTAGCGATGGATACGCAGTATTTT,CASSLTGLAMDTQYF
few,TRBV5-4,TRBJ2-1,TRBD2,TGTGCCAGCAGCTTCACTAGCGGGGCCGAACAGTTCTTC,CASSFTSGAEQFF
few,TRBV11-2,TRBJ2-1,TRBD1,TGTGCCAGCAGCTTACAGGGGGCTGCGCAGTTCTTC,CASSLQGAAQFF
.,TRBV5-1,TRBJ2-6,TRBD1,TGCGCCAGCAGCTTGAGGGGGCGCTCTGGGGCCAACGTCCTGACTTTC,CASSLRGRSGANVLTF
many,TRBV4-3,TRBJ2-5,TRBD2,TGCGCCAGCAGCCAATCTAGCGGGAGGGAGACCCAGTACTTC,CASSQSSGRETQYF
.,TRBV4-3,TRBJ2-1,.,TGCGCCAGCAGCCAAGGAGGCTCTCACAATGAGCAGTTCTTC,CASSQGGSHNEQFF
.,TRBV30,TRBJ2-5,.,TGTGCCTGGAGTGTTAACGATGCGGAGACCCAGTACTTC,CAWSVNDAETQYF
.,TRBV5-1,TRBJ2-7,.,TGCGCCAGCAGCTTGGGAGGTTACGAGCAGTACTTC,CASSLGGYEQYF
few,TRBV5-1,TRBJ2-6,.,TGCGCCAGCAAGACGTTAGGACAGACCCTCTCTGGGGCCAACGTCCTGACTTTC,CASKTLGQTLSGANVLTF
few,TRBV29-1,TRBJ2-7,TRBD2,TGCAGCGGTGGGGGGGTCCACGAGCAGTACTTC,CSGGGVHEQYF
few,TRBV5-1,TRBJ1-1,.,TGCGCCAGCAGCTTGTGGGGCAACATGAACACTGAAGCTTTCTTT,CASSLWGNMNTEAFF
.,TRBV5-1,TRBJ2-3,.,TGCGCCAGCAGCTTGGTAGGCGGGACTAGCACAGATACGCAGTATTTT,CASSLVGGTSTDTQYF
.,TRBV6-5,TRBJ1-3,.,TGTGCCAGCTTGAACCCGGGACACAACACCATATATTTT,CASLNPGHNTIYF
.,TRBV4-2,TRBJ2-7,TRBD1,TGTGCCAGCAGCCGATCCAATATGGGACAGCCCTCCTACGAGCAGTACTTC,CASSRSNMGQPSYEQYF
.,TRBV6-6,TRBJ2-2,.,TGTGCCAGCAGTTACCCTATGGGGGCAGGGGAGCTGTTTTTT,CASSYPMGAGELFF
few,TRBV9,TRBJ1-2,TRBD1,TGTGCCAGCAGCACTCGGACAGGGGGCGACTATGGCTACACCTTC,CASSTRTGGDYGYTF